This T cell receptor (beta chain) was found in a study of T cells in Graves' hyperthyroidism and ophthalmopathy. The overall study: Initial diagnosis, before any treatment, was when peripheral blood was collected.

In this sample, this clonotype turned up many times. As yet, its antigen is unknown. Patients were excluded for uncontrolled infection, other autoimmune disease, pregnancy or lactation. V was clipped by 7 bases and J by 6 bases; unmatched bases: 6. The CDR3 covers 13 residues. Germline V lookup: CDR1 KGHDR, CDR2 SFDVKD. General study points: Ophthalmopathy was predicted by the model a median of around 5.9 months ahead of onset. Researchers report that a 13 V-J model separated ophthalmopathy from stable hyperthyroidism.

TCR beta CDR3 regions were amplified from RNA. HTBI primers were the set used in a first-round RT-PCR of the TCR CDR3. TCRdb used MiXCR to reprocess the multiplex PCR reads, holding one entry per CDR3 protein. The sample includes around 340,000 distinct CDR3 sequences, about a sixth seen only once; the top ten take roughly a sixth. Sequencing was carried out using blood. The clonotype originates from a woman between 40 and 55 years old with Graves' ophthalmopathy. The chain combines TRBV24-1 with TRBJ1-2, with TRBD1 identical over 8 bases. Written as DNA, the CDR3 is TGTGCCACCAGAGGCCCGGGACAGGATGGCTACACCTTC. It yields the protein CATRGPGQDGYTF.